This T cell receptor (beta chain) was captured in a study of cytomegalovirus exposure and HLA in healthy donors. For the study at large: An early data release held some 85 million unique TCRs from HLA-typed donors.

PCR employed 60 Vbeta and 13 Jbeta primers. Clones were sequenced by immunoSEQ multiplex PCR, and TCRdb holds only the in-frame ones, with some missing. The top ten clones hold roughly 10% of a sample with about 160,000 clones, roughly four fifths of them seen once. V was shortened by 7 bases and J by 3 bases, with 10 bases between the two germline ends. CDR3 length equals 13 residues. Germline V gene lookup returns CDR1 MDHEN and CDR2 SYDVKM. This clone was found once. The antigen is not known. Findings of the study overall: The study had only CMV serostatus as immune exposure information. A later analysis, which compared TCR beta chains of equal frequency, found the HLA-associated ones more clonally expanded.

Sequenced input: PBMCs. The chain couples TRBV28 to TRBJ1-3, with a weak D call TRBD1 (5 bases). This TCR came from a man aged 50 to 60 in good health and CMV-seropositive. The CDR3 here is CASTPGFGNTIYF. DNA of the CDR3: TGTGCCAGCACCCCAGGGTTTGGAAACACCATATATTTT. The full variable domain, its missing parts supplied by reference TRBV28 and TRBJ1-3, is DVKVTQSSRYLVKRTGEKVFLECVQDMDHENMFWYRQDPGLGLRLIYFSYDVKMKEKGDIPEGYSVSREKKERFSLILESASTNQTSMYLCASTPGFGNTIYFGEGSWLTVV.